The 29 T cell receptor beta chains below come from one sample, sequenced in a study of T cell clonality in common variable immunodeficiency. Clones were sequenced by immunoSEQ multiplex PCR, and TCRdb holds only the in-frame ones, with some missing. The table lists some 33,000 clones, no singletons, with 3.5% to 4.5% in the top ten. The sample taken for sequencing was peripheral blood mononuclear cells. The receptor source for this set is a person aged 18 to 70 in good health.

Concerning this clone: The sequence runs out 3 residues before the end of the CDR3; the remainder is reconstructed from the germline J gene. The rearrangement links TRBV7-2 to TRBJ1-2; D not resolved. The CDR3 length is 12 residues. Per the germline V gene, CDR1 is SGHTA and CDR2 is FQGNSA. CDR3 sequence: CASSDLYNDYTF. The DNA read from the CDR3 is TGTGCCAGCAGTGACTTGTACAATGAC.

This clone has a count of ten or more. The observed sequence ends 3 residues before the CDR3 terminus, with the missing tail filled in from the germline J gene. The chain uses TRBV7-9 and TRBJ2-1; TRBD2 matches 10 bases. The CDR3 has 15 amino acids. CDR1 SEHNR and CDR2 FQNEAQ come from the germline V gene (reference sequence). Unmatched junction bases numbered 8, after V lost 7 bases and J lost 5 bases. The covered CDR3 bases are TGTGCCAGCATCCCCCTAGCGGGAGTCCACAATGAG. Protein product: CASIPLAGVHNE. The full-length CDR3 reads as CASIPLAGVHNEQFF.

This clone occurred many times. The DNA ends 3 residues before the CDR3 does, and the rest of the CDR3 is filled in from the germline J gene. The sample holds other DNA sequences that translate to the same CDR3. The chain carries TRBV5-1 and TRBJ2-3; D could derive from TRBD1 or TRBD2 (5 bases each). V was pared by 0 bases and J by 4 bases, with 6 bases between. Germline V gives CDR1 SGHRS, CDR2 YFSETQ. The CDR3 runs to 13 residues. The chain's CDR3 is CASSLGGADTQYF. CDR3 DNA, as far as it was read: TGCGCCAGCAGCTTGGGAGGGGCAGATACG.

This clone was counted ten times or more. The CDR3 loop reads CAWSRTSTNEKLFF. The part of the CDR3 DNA that was read is TGTGCCTGGAGTCGGACATCAACTAATGAAAAG. The chain recombines TRBV30 with TRBJ2-2, with D perhaps matching TRBD1 (5 bases). The CDR3 end falls 3 residues outside the read, so it is completed with the germline J gene. There are 14 residues in the CDR3. Germline CDR1 reads GTSNPN; CDR2 reads SVGIG (reference sequence).

This clone was observed at least ten times. The read terminates 3 residues before the CDR3 end, so the remaining end is supplied by the germline J gene. The genes are TRBV6-2 or TRBV6-3 and TRBJ2-7; possibly TRBD1 for D (5 bases). Per the germline V gene, CDR1 is MNHEY and CDR2 is SVGEGT. This CDR3 is built from 14 residues. V was pared by 7 bases and J by 4 bases, with 17 bases between. CDR3 DNA (partial): TGTGCCAGCAAAGGCGGATGGGCAGGGTACGAG. Protein: CASKGGWAGYE. The whole CDR3 protein is CASKGGWAGYEQYF.

This clone was found many times. Coverage ceases 3 residues before the CDR3 finishes, and the germline J gene fills in the end. The V call is TRBV5-1, the J call TRBJ2-7; 8 nucleotides agree with TRBD1. J was trimmed by 6 bases and V by 4 bases; bases with no gene match: 9. CDR1 and CDR2 from the germline V gene are SGHRS and YFSETQ. This CDR3 is built from 14 residues. CDR3 bases read: TGCGCCAGCAGCCAGTTGGGACAGGAGGGCGAG. Translated: CASSQLGQEGE. The whole CDR3 sequence is CASSQLGQEGEQYF.

This clone was detected ten times or more. The read terminates 3 residues before the CDR3 end, so the remaining end is supplied by the germline J gene. The genes are TRBV7-2 and TRBJ1-1, with a weak D call TRBD1 (5 bases). CDR3 length: 14 residues. Germline CDR1 and CDR2: SGHTA and FQGNSA. The germline V and J ends were trimmed by 5 bases and 5 bases, with 15 bases remaining between them. The CDR3 sequence is CASSRMGGGTEAFF. The sequenced CDR3 bases are TGTGCCAGCAGCCGCATGGGGGGAGGGACTGAA.

This clone was counted many times. The read ends 3 residues early relative to the CDR3; the germline J gene fills the gap. The chain links TRBV19 to TRBJ1-2; 9 bases are shared with TRBD1. Trimming removed 7 bases from V and 3 bases from J; junction bases left unmatched: 15. The CDR3 contains 17 residues. Germline V CDR1 and CDR2: LNHDA, SQIVND (reference sequence). The covered CDR3 bases are TGTGCCAGTACTCCCTCCGGGACAGGGTCTGAGTACTATGGC. Residues: CASTPSGTGSEYYG. The CDR3 reads in full as CASTPSGTGSEYYGYTF. The full variable domain, with the rest looked up from reference TRBV19 and TRBJ1-2, is DGGITQSPKYLFRKEGQNVTLSCEQNLNHDAMYWYRQDPGQGLRLIYYSQIVNDFQKGDIAEGYSVSREKKESFPLTVTSAQKNPTAFYLCASTPSGTGSEYYGYTFGSGTRLTVV.

There are many counts of this clone. A read error may produce the germline difference seen at one junction end. The observed sequence ends 3 residues before the CDR3 terminus, with the missing tail filled in from the germline J gene. Other DNA sequences in the same sample also yield this CDR3. The chain is built from TRBV30 and TRBJ1-3, with D maybe TRBD1 (5 bases). CDR1 and CDR2 from the germline V gene are GTSNPN and SVGIG (reference sequence). The CDR3 consists of 14 residues. The CDR3: CAWSTGTPGNTIYF. The sequenced CDR3 bases are TGTGCCTGGAGTACCGGGACTCCTGGAAACACA. The entire variable domain, with the rest obtained from reference TRBV30 and TRBJ1-3, is as follows: SQTIHQWPATLVQPVGSPLSLECTVEGTSNPNLYWYRQAAGRGLQLLFYSVGIGQISSEVPQNLSASRPQDRQFILSSKKLLLSDSGFYLCAWSTGTPGNTIYFGEGSWLTVV.

This clone appeared many times. The read halts 3 residues ahead of the CDR3 end, with the missing end drawn from the germline J gene. J is TRBJ2-5 and V is TRBV20-1, with 9 positions matching TRBD1. Germline loops: CDR1 DFQATT, CDR2 SNEGSKA (reference sequence). The V gene end was trimmed by 7 bases and the J gene end by 5 bases; junction bases not matched to a gene: 5. The CDR3 is 12 residues long. The part of the CDR3 DNA that was read is TGCAGTGGGCGGACAGGGGCGGAGACC. Translating it yields CSGRTGAET. The complete CDR3 reads CSGRTGAETQYF.

This clone occurred many times. The read ends 3 residues early relative to the CDR3; the germline J gene fills the gap. The rearrangement uses TRBV20-1 and TRBJ2-7; 7 positions agree with TRBD2. The CDR3 length is 16 residues. Unmatched junction bases numbered 12, after V lost 0 bases and J lost 4 bases. Germline lookup yields CDR1 DFQATT and CDR2 SNEGSKA (reference sequence). The CDR3 DNA, read in part, is TGCAGTGCTAGAGACCCCGGGGAGGGAGGGCGTTACGAG. Encoded protein: CSARDPGEGGRYE. The entire CDR3 sequence reads CSARDPGEGGRYEQYF.

This clone has at least ten counts. The CDR3 extends 3 residues past the end of the read, so its final part is completed from the germline J gene. The sample has other DNA sequences that encode this CDR3 too. V gene TRBV18 combines with J gene TRBJ1-3, with TRBD1 matching over 8 bases. V shed 4 bases, J shed 0 bases, and the junction held 11 bases outside the gene matches. This CDR3 contains 18 residues. Germline CDR1 KGHSH, CDR2 LQKENI. CDR3 sequence: CASSLLSGQASSGNTIYF. The sequenced part of the CDR3 DNA is TGTGCCAGCTCACTTCTTTCGGGACAGGCCAGCTCTGGAAACACC.

This clone has a count of ten or more. With the read ending 3 residues before the CDR3 end, the germline J gene is used to fill in that end. The chain combines TRBV5-1 with TRBJ2-7; D unresolved. The V gene lost 0 bases and the J gene lost 6 bases, with 10 bases spanning the gap. CDR3 size: 13 residues. Germline CDR1 is SGHRS and CDR2 is YFSETQ. CDR3 DNA (partial): TGCGCCAGCAGCTTGGATACGCCCAGCGAG. Translated: CASSLDTPSE. The entire CDR3 protein is CASSLDTPSEQYF.

There are many counts of this clone. The read terminates 3 residues before the CDR3 end, so the remaining end is supplied by the germline J gene. The chain has TRBV2 and TRBJ2-3; TRBD2 matches 12 bases. CDR3 length equals 16 residues. Unmatched junction bases numbered 10, after V lost 10 bases and J lost 2 bases. Per the germline V gene, CDR1 is SNHLY and CDR2 is FYNNEI. CDR3 bases read: TGTGCCATTACTAGCGGGAGGCTCCCCCCCACAGATACG. It translates to CAITSGRLPPTDT. The whole CDR3 protein is CAITSGRLPPTDTQYF.

This clone came up a few times. The CDR3 is cut off 3 residues early in the read; its end comes from the germline J gene. The chain is built from TRBV11-2 and TRBJ2-1; TRBD2 aligns across 7 bases. The CDR3 length is 14 residues. Unmatched junction bases numbered 1, after V lost 1 base and J lost 4 bases. The V gene's germline CDR1 is SGHAT and CDR2 FQNNGV. The chain's CDR3 is CASSLGRGYNEQFF. CDR3 bases read: TGTGCCAGCAGCTTAGGGCGGGGGTACAATGAG.

This clone has ten or more counts. Read coverage stops 3 residues before the CDR3 terminus; the germline J gene supplies the remainder. The chain is built from TRBV30 and TRBJ1-5, with TRBD1 as a possible D gene (6 bases). The CDR3 runs to 15 residues. Trimming stripped 3 bases from V and 3 bases from J, with 15 bases between. Germline CDR1 and CDR2: GTSNPN and SVGIG (reference sequence). The CDR3 DNA, read in part, is TGTGCCTGGAGAGGGTACAGGGACAACAATCAGCCC. Its translation: CAWRGYRDNNQP. The whole CDR3 reads CAWRGYRDNNQPQHF.

The table lists this clone with many counts. Read sequence stops 3 residues before the CDR3 end, and the germline J gene provides the missing end. The V gene is TRBV20-1, the J gene TRBJ2-3; the match to TRBD2 covers 11 bases. Germline CDR1 DFQATT, CDR2 SNEGSKA (reference sequence). Losses at the gene ends were 4 bases for V and 6 bases for J; bases not matched to a gene: 9. CDR3 length: 15 residues. CDR3 DNA (partial): TGCAGTGCTATCCCTGTAGCGGGGGGGCATGATACG. It specifies CSAIPVAGGHDT. The full CDR3 sequence reads CSAIPVAGGHDTQYF.

At least ten counts were recorded for this clone. CDR3 sequence reads: CASRETAGGGDTQYF. CDR3 DNA, as far as it was read: TGTGCCAGCAGGGAAACCGCAGGGGGAGGAGATACG. The chain joins TRBV6-2 or TRBV6-3 to TRBJ2-3, with D possibly being TRBD1 (7 bases). The read ends 3 residues before the CDR3 terminus; that terminus is restored from the germline J gene. Germline values: CDR1 MNHEY, CDR2 SVGEGT. V dropped 6 bases and J dropped 5 bases, with 18 bases sitting between them. The CDR3 length is 15 residues.

This clone counts as medium-sized (0.01 to 0.1%). The CDR3 extends 3 residues past the end of the read, so its final part is completed from the germline J gene. The chain combines TRBV29-1 with TRBJ2-3; a weak D match, TRBD2 (6 bases). The V end was cut by 4 bases, the J end by 6 bases, with 11 bases between. The CDR3 is 12 residues long. CDR1 SQVTM and CDR2 ANQGSEA come from the germline V gene. CDR3 sequence: CSVASRGDTQYF. The part of the CDR3 DNA that was read is TGCAGCGTTGCCTCCCGGGGGGATACG.

The sample holds a few counts of this clone. Read sequence stops 3 residues before the CDR3 end, and the germline J gene provides the missing end. The chain recombines TRBV20-1 with TRBJ1-5; D might be TRBD1 (6 bases). Trimming removed 1 base from V and 3 bases from J, with 13 bases in between. This CDR3 spans 15 amino acids. Germline assignment: CDR1 DFQATT and CDR2 SNEGSKA (reference sequence). The part of the CDR3 DNA that was read is TGCAGTGCTAGAGGGACACAGGGTGACAATCAGCCC. This gives the protein CSARGTQGDNQP. The whole CDR3 region reads CSARGTQGDNQPQHF.

This clone was observed a handful of times. The observed sequence ends 3 residues before the CDR3 terminus, with the missing tail filled in from the germline J gene. The chain uses TRBV2 and TRBJ2-3; TRBD2 agrees at 9 bases. The CDR3 is 16 amino acids. CDR1 is SNHLY and CDR2 is FYNNEI in the germline V gene. CDR3 DNA (partial): TGTGCCAGCAGTGAAGACGCGGGGGGGCCCGGAGAGACG. Translated, it gives CASSEDAGGPGET. The full CDR3 reads CASSEDAGGPGETQYF.

This clone has ten or more counts. The missing CDR3 end, 3 residues past where the read stops, is filled in from the germline J gene. The V gene is TRBV20-1, the J gene TRBJ2-1, with TRBD2 matching over 11 bases. CDR1 and CDR2 (germline): DFQATT, SNEGSKA (reference sequence). J gave up 5 bases and V 6 bases, and 6 bases lay outside the gene matches. The CDR3 extends over 14 amino acids. The CDR3 DNA, read in part, is TGCAGTGCCGAAATAGCGGGAGGGGACAATGAG. This gives the protein CSAEIAGGDNE. Given in full, the CDR3 is CSAEIAGGDNEQFF.

A note on this clone: A read error likely explains this, since a far larger clone differs by one base. The read ends 3 residues shy of where the CDR3 ends; the end is completed using the germline J gene. The J gene is TRBJ1-5, the V gene TRBV30; 11 nucleotides align to TRBD1. The V gene's germline CDR1 is GTSNPN and CDR2 SVGIG (reference sequence). This CDR3 spans 16 amino acids. After removal of 7 bases from V and 6 bases from J, the junction contained 14 bases not matched to a gene. CDR3 bases read: TGTGCCTCGGAGAGGGGGACAGGGGGAGGTGGTCAGCCC. Encoded protein: CASERGTGGGGQP. The CDR3 reads in full as CASERGTGGGGQPQHF.

In its sample, this clone was seen many times. Read coverage stops 3 residues before the CDR3 terminus; the germline J gene supplies the remainder. The chain employs TRBV19 and TRBJ1-3; 11 bases are a match to TRBD1. Germline V CDR1 and CDR2: LNHDA, SQIVND (reference sequence). The CDR3 is 16 residues long. Trimming cost V 5 bases and J 3 bases; bases outside gene matches: 6. The part of the CDR3 DNA that was read is TGTGCCAGTAGTCCCAGGACAGGGGGCATTGGAAACACC. Amino acid sequence: CASSPRTGGIGNT. The whole CDR3 sequence is CASSPRTGGIGNTIYF.

In this sample, this clone turned up many times. The CDR3 end lies 3 residues beyond the end of the read and is filled in from the germline J gene. This chain joins TRBV9 and TRBJ2-3; possibly TRBD1 for D (6 bases). Germline V lookup: CDR1 SGDLS, CDR2 YYNGEE. CDR3 length: 15 residues. Trimming removed 7 bases from V and 5 bases from J, with 20 bases in between. The CDR3 spells CASGPFQGTGDTQYF. The part of the CDR3 DNA that was read is TGTGCCAGCGGACCATTTCAGGGGACCGGAGATACG.

This clone came up many times. Read sequence stops 3 residues before the CDR3 end, and the germline J gene provides the missing end. V usage is TRBV5-4 and J usage is TRBJ2-3; 8 bases align to TRBD2. CDR3 length equals 14 residues. CDR1 and CDR2 (germline): SGHNT, YYREEE (reference sequence). V shed 4 bases and J 4 bases; nucleotides not matched to a gene: 5. The CDR3 reads CASSPGGRADTQYF. CDR3 bases read: TGTGCCAGCAGCCCGGGGGGGCGAGCAGATACG.

This clone was found many times. A read error may account for a junction end that differs from germline. The missing CDR3 end, 3 residues past where the read stops, is filled in from the germline J gene. The rearrangement joins TRBV20-1 to TRBJ1-2; D is unresolved. This CDR3 contains 11 residues. Germline lookup yields CDR1 DFQATT and CDR2 SNEGSKA (reference sequence). CDR3: CSARANYGYTF. The sequenced part of the CDR3 DNA is TGCAGTGCTAGAGCTAATTATGGC.

The sample holds many counts of this clone. The observed sequence ends 3 residues before the CDR3 terminus, with the missing tail filled in from the germline J gene. V gene TRBV5-1 combines with J gene TRBJ1-1; TRBD1 agrees at 7 bases. The CDR3 is 14 residues long. CDR1 is SGHRS and CDR2 is YFSETQ in the germline V gene. The CDR3 here is CASSSRDSARGAFF. CDR3 DNA (partial): TGCGCCAGCAGCTCCCGGGACAGCGCGAGAGGA.

Ten or more counts support this clone. The read is 3 residues too short to cover the CDR3 end, so that end is filled in from the germline J gene. The rearrangement joins TRBV7-9 to TRBJ1-4, with TRBD1 matching over 8 bases. Germline V gene sequence: CDR1 SEHNR, CDR2 FQNEAQ (reference sequence). The CDR3 totals 12 residues. The CDR3 reads CASSLGGTGLFF. The sequenced part of the CDR3 DNA is TGTGCCAGCAGCTTAGGAGGGACAGGA.